This TCR beta chain was identified in a study of CD8+ T cells in alopecia areata. Study-level information: Dosing with tofacitinib proceeded for 6 to 18 months, followed by 6 months off drug.

RNA extraction and reverse transcription yielded cDNA as sequencing template. Produced via immunoSEQ multiplex PCR; TCRdb's table is partial and in-frame only. The profile shows 150,000 to 200,000 clones, roughly 58% of them singletons. Regarding the study as a whole: Many expanded lesional clones stayed in scalp and blood while on tofacitinib.

On this clone: Its antigen is unidentified.

Treatment meaning: oral pan-JAK inhibitor, 5-10 mg twice daily. Peripheral blood and lesional scalp punch biopsies were taken from alopecia areata patients. The TCR sequence derives from a human donor with alopecia areata. Sample: CD4+ T cells sorted from blood, taken between weeks 55 and 70, from a patient treated with tofacitinib.

The CDR3 protein is CASSQTSGGEQFF. The CDR3 DNA sequence: TGTGCCAGCAGCCAAACTAGCGGAGGCGAGCAGTTCTTC. This rearrangement joins TRBV11-3 to TRBJ2-1; TRBD2 matches 8 bases. Germline V gene lookup returns CDR1 SGHNT and CDR2 YENEEA. This CDR3 has 13 amino acids. J gave up 10 bases and V 5 bases, and 7 bases lay outside the gene matches.